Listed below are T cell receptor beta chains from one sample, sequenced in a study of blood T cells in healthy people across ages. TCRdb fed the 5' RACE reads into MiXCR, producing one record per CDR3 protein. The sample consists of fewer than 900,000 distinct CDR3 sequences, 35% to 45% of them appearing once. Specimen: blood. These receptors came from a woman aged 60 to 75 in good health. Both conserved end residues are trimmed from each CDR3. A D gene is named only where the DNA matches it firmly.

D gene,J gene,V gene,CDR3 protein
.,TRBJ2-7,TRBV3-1,ASSQFGGLYEQY
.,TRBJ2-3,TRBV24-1,ATSDPDRTSTDTQY
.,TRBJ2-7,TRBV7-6,ASSPAGSQQAQY
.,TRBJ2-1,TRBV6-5,ASGFRTGASGMWF
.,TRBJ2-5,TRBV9,ASSVGTVPQETQY
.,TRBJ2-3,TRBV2,ASSEEVLPSTDTQY
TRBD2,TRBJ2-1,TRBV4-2,ASRANLAGVYNEQF
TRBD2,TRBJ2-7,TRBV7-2,ASSLVRSLAGEWYEQY
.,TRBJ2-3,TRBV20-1,SARDGGGTDMQY
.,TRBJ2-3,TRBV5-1,ASSFRGGAQDTQY
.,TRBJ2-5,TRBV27,ASSFSPPTVQGQETQY
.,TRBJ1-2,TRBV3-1,ASRPKGHNYGYT
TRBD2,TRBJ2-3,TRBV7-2,ASSEQGTSGVKDTQY
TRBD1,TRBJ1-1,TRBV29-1,SSREGQTNTEAF
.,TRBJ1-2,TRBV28,ASSLWAGDNYGYT
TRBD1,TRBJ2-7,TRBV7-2,ASSLALGRGLSYEQY
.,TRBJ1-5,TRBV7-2,ASSAWTASNQPQH
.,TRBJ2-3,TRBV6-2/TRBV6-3,ASSLSDGDPSTDTQY
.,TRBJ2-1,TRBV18,ASSPFRTADGAPNEQF
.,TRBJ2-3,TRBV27,ASSQFGTPSTDTQY
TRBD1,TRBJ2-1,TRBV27,ASSSRGNSYNEQF
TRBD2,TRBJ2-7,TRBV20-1,SASRPSGSGEQY
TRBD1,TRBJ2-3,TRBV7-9,ASRRDRGPDTQY
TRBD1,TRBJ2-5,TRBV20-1,SATQGARETQY
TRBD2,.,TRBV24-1,ATSDLQAGRTETQY
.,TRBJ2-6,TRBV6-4,ASSDGNAGANVLT
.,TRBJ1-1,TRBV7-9,ASSLDSPEYTEAF
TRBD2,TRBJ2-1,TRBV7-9,ASSRTSGSNPRQF
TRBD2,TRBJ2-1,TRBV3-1,ASSHDPLAGGVEQF
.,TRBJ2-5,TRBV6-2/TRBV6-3,ASSYGRAPY
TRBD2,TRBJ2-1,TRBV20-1,SARLTSGSNEQF
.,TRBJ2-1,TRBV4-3,ASGQDRQNKQF
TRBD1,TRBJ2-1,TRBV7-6,ASSLEPGQGLSYNEQF
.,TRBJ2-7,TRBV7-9,ASSGGTPFEQY
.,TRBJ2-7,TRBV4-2,ASSHSTGSQTYEQY
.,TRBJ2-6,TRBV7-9,ASGYGANVLT
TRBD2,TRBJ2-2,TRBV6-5,ASRTSGDTGELF
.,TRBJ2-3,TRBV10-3,AIRNTDTQY
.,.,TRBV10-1,ASSESEGHEQY
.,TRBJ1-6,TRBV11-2,ASSFSGDNSPLH
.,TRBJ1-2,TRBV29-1,SVDNGQDNYGYT
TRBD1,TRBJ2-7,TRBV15,ATSLGQGGEQY
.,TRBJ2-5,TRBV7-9,ASSLKLETQY
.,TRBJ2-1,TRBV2,VSSELSEQF
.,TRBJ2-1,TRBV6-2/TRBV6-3,ASSYFRGNEQF
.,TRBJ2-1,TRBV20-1,SARGGSFSYNEQF
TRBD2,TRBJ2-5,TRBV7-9,ASSSPSRQRGVSETQY
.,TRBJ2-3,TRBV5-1,ASGRGSTDTQY